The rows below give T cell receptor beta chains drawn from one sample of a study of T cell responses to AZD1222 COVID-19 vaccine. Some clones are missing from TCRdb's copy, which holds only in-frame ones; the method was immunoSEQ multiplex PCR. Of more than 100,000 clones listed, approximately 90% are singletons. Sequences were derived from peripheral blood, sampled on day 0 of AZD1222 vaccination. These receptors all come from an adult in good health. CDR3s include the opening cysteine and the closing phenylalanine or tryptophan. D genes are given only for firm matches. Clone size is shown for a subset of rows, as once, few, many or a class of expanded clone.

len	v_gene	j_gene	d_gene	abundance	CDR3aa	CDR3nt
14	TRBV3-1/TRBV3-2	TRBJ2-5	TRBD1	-	CASSQARAGGTQYF	TGTGCCAGCAGCCAAGCCAGGGCAGGGGGCACCCAGTACTTC
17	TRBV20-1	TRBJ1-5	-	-	CSASGHWDIDSNQPQHF	TGCAGTGCTAGTGGACACTGGGACATTGATAGCAATCAGCCCCAGCATTTT
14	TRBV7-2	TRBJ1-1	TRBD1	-	CASSFLGQGGEAFF	TGTGCCAGCAGCTTCCTGGGACAGGGAGGTGAAGCTTTCTTT
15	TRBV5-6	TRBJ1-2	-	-	CASNPRGGRDYGYTF	TGTGCCAGCAACCCCCGAGGGGGAAGAGACTATGGCTACACCTTC
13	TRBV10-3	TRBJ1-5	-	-	CAITDHSNQPQHF	TGTGCCATTACGGACCATAGCAATCAGCCCCAGCATTTT
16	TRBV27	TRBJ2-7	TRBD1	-	CASSPQGALGSYEQYF	TGTGCCAGCAGTCCTCAGGGGGCGCTTGGGTCCTACGAGCAGTACTTC
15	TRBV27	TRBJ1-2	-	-	CASSLKGGQLYGYTF	TGTGCCAGCAGTCTTAAGGGCGGACAGCTCTATGGCTACACCTTC
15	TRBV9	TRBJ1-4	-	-	CASSPTGTTNEKLFF	TGTGCCAGCAGCCCAACTGGGACAACTAATGAAAAACTGTTTTTT
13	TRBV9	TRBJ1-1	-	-	CASSSQQGAEAFF	TGTGCCAGCAGCTCGCAACAGGGCGCTGAAGCTTTCTTT
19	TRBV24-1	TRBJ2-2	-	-	CATSDPSHPTVKGTGELFF	TGTGCCACCAGTGATCCCAGCCACCCGACAGTCAAAGGGACCGGGGAGCTGTTTTTT
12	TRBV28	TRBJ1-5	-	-	CASSFSQQPQHF	TGTGCCAGCAGTTTCTCGCAGCAGCCCCAGCATTTT
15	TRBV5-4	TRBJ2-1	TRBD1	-	CASSYGWTGNNEQFF	TGTGCCAGCAGCTATGGATGGACAGGCAACAATGAGCAGTTCTTC
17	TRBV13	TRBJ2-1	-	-	CASRPFLTAPVDNEQFF	TGTGCCAGCAGACCCTTCCTGACTGCCCCGGTCGACAATGAGCAGTTCTTC
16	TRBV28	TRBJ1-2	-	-	CASRAYFSSWNYGYTF	TGTGCCAGCAGGGCTTATTTTAGCAGTTGGAACTATGGCTACACCTTC
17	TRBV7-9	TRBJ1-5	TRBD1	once	CASSFAMGQGLHQPQHF	TGTGCCAGCAGCTTCGCGATGGGACAGGGTTTGCATCAGCCCCAGCATTTT
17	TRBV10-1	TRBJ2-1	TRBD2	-	CASSDREASGSRGEQFF	TGCGCCAGCAGTGATAGAGAGGCTAGCGGATCTCGGGGTGAGCAGTTCTTC
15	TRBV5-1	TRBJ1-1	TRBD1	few	CASSRGQAVDTEAFF	TGCGCCAGCAGCCGGGGACAGGCGGTCGACACTGAAGCTTTCTTT
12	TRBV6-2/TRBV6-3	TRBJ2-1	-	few	CASSFSSDEQFF	TGTGCCAGCAGTTTTTCAAGTGATGAGCAGTTCTTC
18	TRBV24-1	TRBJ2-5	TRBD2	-	CATSDADPALANRETQYF	TGTGCCACCAGTGACGCTGACCCCGCACTAGCGAACAGGGAGACCCAGTACTTC
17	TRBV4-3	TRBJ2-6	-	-	CASSLEGGRNGANVLTF	TGCGCCAGCAGCCTAGAGGGGGGAAGAAATGGGGCCAACGTCCTGACTTTC
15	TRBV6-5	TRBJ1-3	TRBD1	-	CATSTGFYSGNTIYF	TGTGCCACCTCGACAGGGTTCTACTCTGGAAACACCATATATTTT
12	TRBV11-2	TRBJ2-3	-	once	CASMGNTDTQYF	TGTGCCAGCATGGGAAACACAGATACGCAGTATTTT
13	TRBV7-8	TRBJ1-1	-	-	CASSFDVNTEAFF	TGTGCCAGCAGCTTCGATGTGAACACTGAAGCTTTCTTT
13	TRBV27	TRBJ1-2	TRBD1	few	CASSLGQGSGYTF	TGTGCCAGCAGTCTGGGACAGGGAAGTGGCTACACCTTC
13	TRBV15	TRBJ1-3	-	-	CATSTSSGNTIYF	TGTGCCACCAGCACATCCTCTGGAAACACCATATATTTT
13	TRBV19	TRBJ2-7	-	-	CASSMAVSYEQYF	TGTGCCAGTAGTATGGCAGTCTCCTACGAGCAGTACTTC
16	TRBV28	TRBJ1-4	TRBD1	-	CASSFPADRDGEKLFF	TGTGCCAGCAGTTTCCCCGCCGACAGGGATGGTGAAAAACTGTTTTTT
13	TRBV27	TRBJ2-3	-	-	CASTRLSTDTQYF	TGTGCCAGCACCCGCCTAAGCACAGATACGCAGTATTTT
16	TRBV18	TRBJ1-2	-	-	CASSILPQPRYYGYTF	TGTGCCAGCTCAATACTCCCTCAACCTAGATACTATGGCTACACCTTC
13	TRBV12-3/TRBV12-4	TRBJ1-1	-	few	CASRGRWDTEAFF	TGTGCCAGCAGAGGCCGGTGGGACACTGAAGCTTTCTTT
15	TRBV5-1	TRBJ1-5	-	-	CASSLAGIRGQPQHF	TGCGCCAGCAGCTTGGCTGGGATTCGGGGTCAGCCCCAGCATTTT
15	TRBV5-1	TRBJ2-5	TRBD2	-	CASSAGSGVQETQYF	TGCGCCAGCAGCGCAGGTAGCGGGGTCCAAGAGACCCAGTACTTC
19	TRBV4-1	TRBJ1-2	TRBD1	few	CASSHDRGRPDKASYGYTF	TGCGCCAGCAGCCATGACAGGGGGCGACCCGATAAAGCTTCCTATGGCTACACCTTC
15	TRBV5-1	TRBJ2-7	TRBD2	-	CASSLGLAGIDEQYF	TGCGCCAGCAGCTTGGGGCTAGCGGGGATTGACGAGCAGTACTTC
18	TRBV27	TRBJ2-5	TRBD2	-	CASSLSFFSGGDKETQYF	TGTGCCAGCAGTTTATCGTTCTTTAGCGGGGGGGACAAAGAGACCCAGTACTTC
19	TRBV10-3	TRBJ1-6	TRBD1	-	CAIISGTGNWSYRNSPLHF	TGTGCCATCATTTCCGGGACAGGAAATTGGTCCTATCGTAATTCACCCCTCCACTTT
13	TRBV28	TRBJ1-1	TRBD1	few	CASGGRGANEAFF	TGTGCCTCAGGGGGCAGGGGGGCGAATGAAGCTTTCTTT